The clone carrying this TCR beta chain is a singleton in its sample. What it binds is unknown. Together with a sample-barcoded 5' primer, a J-beta primer mix was included in a second PCR lasting about 6 to 11 cycles. Each TCR beta cDNA got a 12-nucleotide random molecular identifier. TCRdb re-called the 5' RACE reads with MiXCR, one entry per CDR3 protein. Among 540,000 or so distinct CDR3 sequences listed, around 48% were seen once. From germline, CDR1 is MGHDK and CDR2 SYGVNS. Trimming took 6 bases from V and 3 from J, leaving 17 bases between them. This CDR3 spans 16 amino acids. These data belong to a study of blood T cells in healthy people across ages. Study findings and constraints: Compared with aged donors, long-lived donors showed fewer expanded clones, suggesting selection.

This chain uses TRBV25-1 with TRBJ2-2; TRBD2 might be the D (6 bases). This sequence originates from a man of 80 years or more in good health. Material: blood. CDR3 residues: CASSELGGSDTGELFF. The CDR3 region has the DNA TGTGCCAGCAGCGAACTGGGAGGATCGGACACCGGGGAGCTGTTTTTT. Drawing the rest from reference TRBV25-1 and TRBJ2-2, the complete variable domain is EADIYQTPRYLVIGTGKKITLECSQTMGHDKMYWYQQDPGMELHLIHYSYGVNSTEKGDLSSESTVSRIRTEHFPLTLESARPSHTSQYLCASSELGGSDTGELFFGEGSRLTVL.